The 20 T cell receptor beta chains given below trace back to one sample, sequenced in a study of T-cell reconstitution after alpha-beta-depleted transplantation in children. Unique molecular identifiers were built into the TCRbeta library. TCRdb reprocessed the PCR reads with MiXCR, giving one entry per CDR3 protein. Here the sample spans 540,000 or so distinct CDR3 sequences, 23% being singletons. The input for sequencing was PBMCs, mostly from graft donor cells, taken 360 days after TCRalphabeta/CD19-depleted stem cell transplant. Receptors originate from a boy under two years old who had a stem cell transplant for acute myeloid leukemia, so the T cells may come from the graft donor.

This clonotype was detected only a few times. This chain links TRBV12-3 or TRBV12-4 with TRBJ2-5; D ambiguous. The CDR3 spans 12 residues. V was cut by 3 bases and J by 5 bases, with 7 bases left in between. Written as DNA, the CDR3 is TGTGCCAGCAGTTTTGGGCCGGAGACCCAGTACTTC. Translated, it gives CASSFGPETQYF.

In its sample, this clonotype was seen a few times. V and J are TRBV6-1 and TRBJ1-1; D unclear. Trimming cost V 10 bases and J 1 base, with 13 bases left between them. The CDR3 extends over 13 amino acids. Germline assignment: CDR1 MNHNS and CDR2 SASEGT. The CDR3 DNA sequence: TGTGCCATCCAGCAGCGGAGGAACACTGAAGCTTTCTTT. Protein product: CAIQQRRNTEAFF.

The rearrangement uses TRBV7-2 and TRBJ2-1; D may be TRBD1 (8 bases). The CDR3 consists of 16 residues. The germline gives CDR1 SGHTA, CDR2 FQGNSA. V dropped 5 bases and J dropped 1 base, with 15 bases sitting between them. For the CDR3, the DNA is TGTGCCAGCAGCACCTACAGGGGGGGTTCCTACAATGAGCAGTTCTTC. Encoded protein: CASSTYRGGSYNEQFF.

This clonotype was seen only once. The CDR3 DNA is TGTGCCAGCAGTTTACTCGTTGGGGCAGGGGGCGATGGCTACACCTTC. Encoded protein: CASSLLVGAGGDGYTF. The chain carries TRBV28 and TRBJ1-2, with TRBD1 identical over 8 bases. Germline CDR1 MDHEN, CDR2 SYDVKM. The CDR3 is 16 amino acids. With V trimmed by 2 bases and J by 6 bases, 11 bases remained unmatched.

This clonotype appeared a few times. The chain is built from TRBV10-3 and TRBJ2-7; no definite D call. Germline V lookup: CDR1 ENHRY, CDR2 SYGVKD. Trimming left V 4 bases short and J 3 bases short, with 10 bases between. This CDR3 has 13 residues. This chain's CDR3 is CAISVNQFYEQYF. The CDR3 nucleotides read TGTGCCATCAGTGTTAACCAATTCTACGAGCAGTACTTC.

This clonotype was recorded many times. The chain links TRBV7-3 to TRBJ2-2; TRBD2 matches 8 bases. The V segment lost 5 bases and the J segment 5 bases; nucleotides outside the gene matches: 19. CDR1 and CDR2 from the germline V gene are SGHTA and FQGTGA. The CDR3 covers 19 residues. Written as DNA, the CDR3 is TGTGCCAGCAGCCCCCAGGCTCGGAACTTGCCGGGGGGGACCGGGGAGCTGTTTTTT. Amino acids: CASSPQARNLPGGTGELFF.

This clonotype was counted ten times or more. The chain uses TRBV12-5 and TRBJ2-1; 12 positions agree with TRBD1. The length of the CDR3 is 14 residues. Looked up from germline, CDR1 is LGHNT and CDR2 is FRNRAP. With V trimmed by 7 bases and J by 9 bases, 7 bases remained unmatched. As DNA, the CDR3 is TGTGCTAGTGTCCCGGGACAGGGGGCCGGTGAGCAGTTCTTC. This translates into CASVPGQGAGEQFF.

This clonotype has only a few counts. The chain joins TRBV12-3 or TRBV12-4 to TRBJ1-2; 8 nucleotides line up with TRBD1. This CDR3 contains 14 residues. J lost 4 bases, V lost 5 bases, and 6 bases had no gene match. CDR3 bases: TGTGCCAGCAGTCCGACAGGGGCGACCTATGGCTACACCTTC. As protein: CASSPTGATYGYTF.

This clonotype was counted many times. The V gene is TRBV20-1, the J gene TRBJ2-3; 8 nucleotides line up with TRBD2. Germline loops: CDR1 DFQATT, CDR2 SNEGSKA (reference sequence). Losses at the gene ends were 4 bases for V and 4 bases for J; bases not matched to a gene: 10. CDR3 size: 15 residues. CDR3 residues: CSAKGRGAHPDTQYF. CDR3 coding DNA: TGCAGTGCTAAGGGGCGGGGGGCGCATCCAGATACGCAGTATTTT.

J is TRBJ1-3 and V is TRBV20-1; D may be TRBD1 (5 bases). Germline CDR1 and CDR2: DFQATT and SNEGSKA (reference sequence). The CDR3 is made up of 13 amino acids. CDR3 sequence: CGWGDPWGNTIYF. The CDR3 region has the DNA TGCGGATGGGGGGATCCTTGGGGAAACACCATATATTTT.

In this sample, this clonotype turned up many times. This chain connects TRBV7-9 to TRBJ1-1, with D unresolved. Looked up from germline, CDR1 is SEHNR and CDR2 is FQNEAQ (reference sequence). The length of the CDR3 is 13 residues. Trimming cost V 5 bases and J 7 bases, with 14 bases left between them. The CDR3 sequence is CASSESLAYEAFF. The CDR3, as DNA: TGTGCCAGCAGCGAGAGTCTAGCTTATGAAGCTTTCTTT.

The rearrangement uses TRBV12-3 or TRBV12-4 and TRBJ2-5, with D unresolved. Trimming shortened V by 1 base and J by 8 bases, and 11 bases separated the two germline ends. The CDR3 loop spans 13 amino acids. The CDR3 DNA is TGTGCCAGCAGTTTAGTAGGGTGGCTAACCCAGTACTTC. This translates into CASSLVGWLTQYF.

The chain joins TRBV20-1 to TRBJ2-1, with D unclear. The germline CDR1 and CDR2 sequences are DFQATT and SNEGSKA (reference sequence). Trimming shortened V by 5 bases and J by 0 bases, and 11 bases separated the two germline ends. The CDR3 runs to 14 residues. In DNA form, the CDR3 reads TGCAGTGCTTTAGGTCTGGGCTCCTACAATGAGCAGTTCTTC. This gives the protein CSALGLGSYNEQFF.

This clonotype was counted only a few times. This chain connects TRBV7-8 to TRBJ1-4, with a weak D call TRBD1 (6 bases). The CDR3 consists of 16 residues. Germline V gene sequence: CDR1 SGHVS, CDR2 FQNEAQ. The V end was cut by 5 bases, the J end by 7 bases, with 20 bases between. Written as DNA, the CDR3 is TGTGCCAGCAGCGGACTGCAGGGGTCCAACGTTGAAAAACTGTTTTTT. It yields the protein CASSGLQGSNVEKLFF.

This sequence joins TRBV7-2 and TRBJ2-1, with D possibly TRBD1 on 7 matching bases. The ends were cut back, 0 bases at V and 8 bases at J, with 14 bases in the middle. In germline, CDR1 is SGHTA, CDR2 FQGNSA. The CDR3 sequence is 15 residues long. The CDR3 is CASSLARQGGDEQFF. The CDR3 nucleotides are TGTGCCAGCAGCTTAGCGCGTCAGGGGGGCGATGAGCAGTTCTTC.

This clonotype came up a few times. V gene TRBV5-1 combines with J gene TRBJ1-5; D ambiguous. From germline, CDR1 is SGHRS and CDR2 YFSETQ. Trimming removed 0 bases from V and 6 bases from J, with 13 bases in between. The CDR3 totals 15 residues. CDR3 in amino acids: CASSLGTGVGQPQHF. CDR3 nucleotides: TGCGCCAGCAGCTTGGGCACGGGAGTGGGTCAGCCCCAGCATTTT.

This clonotype showed up just a few times. The chain uses TRBV12-3 or TRBV12-4 and TRBJ2-7; D is possibly TRBD1 or TRBD2 (5 bases each). Trimming removed 3 bases at V and 6 bases at J, with 15 bases between. The CDR3 spans 14 residues. The CDR3 here is CASSLGDPGSEQYF. The CDR3 nucleotides read TGTGCCAGCAGTTTGGGGGACCCAGGGAGCGAGCAGTACTTC.

Only a few counts were recorded for this clonotype. The genes are TRBV25-1 and TRBJ2-1, with a possible D match to TRBD2 (7 bases). Trimming stripped 8 bases from V and 10 bases from J, with 15 bases between. This CDR3 region has 12 residues. The V gene's germline CDR1 is MGHDK and CDR2 SYGVNS. The CDR3 DNA follows: TGTGCCAGCGGGGGGGCCAGAGAAGAGCAGTTCTTC. This sequence encodes CASGGAREEQFF.

The table lists this clonotype with many counts. The rearrangement links TRBV5-1 to TRBJ2-1, with 8 bases matching TRBD1. V was pared by 1 base and J by 6 bases, with 9 bases of the junction left unmatched. Germline CDR1 and CDR2: SGHRS and YFSETQ. The CDR3 runs 16 residues. This CDR3 is CASSLQGAALRNEQFF. Here the CDR3 DNA reads TGCGCCAGCAGCTTGCAGGGGGCGGCACTACGCAATGAGCAGTTCTTC. Drawing the rest from reference TRBV5-1 and TRBJ2-1, the complete variable domain is KAGVTQTPRYLIKTRGQQVTLSCSPISGHRSVSWYQQTPGQGLQFLFEYFSETQRNKGNFPGRFSGRQFSNSRSEMNVSTLELGDSALYLCASSLQGAALRNEQFFGPGTRLTVL.

The gene calls are TRBV29-1 and TRBJ1-2; the D gene is possibly TRBD1 (5 bases). The germline V and J ends were trimmed by 3 bases and 10 bases, with 12 bases remaining between them. CDR3 size: 11 residues. CDR1 and CDR2 from the germline V gene are SQVTM and ANQGSEA. CDR3 sequence reads: CSVERQGLYTF. The CDR3 DNA sequence: TGCAGCGTTGAGCGGCAGGGTCTCTACACCTTC. The variable domain in full, with the rest retrieved from reference TRBV29-1 and TRBJ1-2, is SAVISQKPSRDICQRGTSLTIQCQVDSQVTMMFWYRQQPGQSLTLIATANQGSEATYESGFVIDKFPISRPNLTFSTLTVSNMSPEDSSIYLCSVERQGLYTFGSGTRLTVV.